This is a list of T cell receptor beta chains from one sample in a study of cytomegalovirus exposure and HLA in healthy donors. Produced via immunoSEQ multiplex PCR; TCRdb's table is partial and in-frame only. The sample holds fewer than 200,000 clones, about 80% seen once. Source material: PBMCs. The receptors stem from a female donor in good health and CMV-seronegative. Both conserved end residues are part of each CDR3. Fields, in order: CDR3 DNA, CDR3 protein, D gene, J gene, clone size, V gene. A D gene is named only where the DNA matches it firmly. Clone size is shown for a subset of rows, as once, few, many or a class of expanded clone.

TGTGCCAGCAGTGATACAGCCTTTAATTCACCCCTCCACTTT | CASSDTAFNSPLHF | . | TRBJ1-6 | . | TRBV2
TGTGCCAGCACCCTACTAGCGGGGGTAGAGACCCAGTACTTC | CASTLLAGVETQYF | TRBD2 | TRBJ2-5 | . | TRBV2
TGTGCCATCTTGGGGCAGGGAGAGACCCAGTACTTC | CAILGQGETQYF | . | TRBJ2-5 | . | TRBV10-3
TGTGCCAGCAGCCAAGCTATACGGGACACCGGTAACACTGAAGCTTTCTTT | CASSQAIRDTGNTEAFF | . | TRBJ1-1 | few | TRBV4-2
TGTGCCAGTAACGGACAGAACTATGGCTACACCTTC | CASNGQNYGYTF | . | TRBJ1-2 | . | TRBV19
TGTGCCAGTAGTCGGACTAGCTCAAGATCCTACAATGAGCAGTTCTTC | CASSRTSSRSYNEQFF | TRBD2 | TRBJ2-1 | . | TRBV19
TGTGCCAGCATGATCGGGTGGACGCAGTATTTT | CASMIGWTQYF | . | TRBJ2-3 | . | TRBV6-6
TGCGCCAGCAGCCAGTACACAGATACGCAGTATTTT | CASSQYTDTQYF | . | TRBJ2-3 | few | TRBV5-1
TGTGCCAGCAGCGCTCAAGGGGGTTATCAGCCCCAGCATTTT | CASSAQGGYQPQHF | . | TRBJ1-5 | . | TRBV9
TGTGCCAGCAGCTCCCGACTAGCGGGGAGTTACAATGAGCAGTTCTTC | CASSSRLAGSYNEQFF | TRBD2 | TRBJ2-1 | . | TRBV7-3
TGTGCCAGCTCACCAGGGACAGGGGCTTCTAATGAGCAGTTCTTC | CASSPGTGASNEQFF | TRBD1 | TRBJ2-1 | . | TRBV18
TGTGCCAGCAGTGGGACAGTCAACACTGAAGCTTTCTTT | CASSGTVNTEAFF | . | TRBJ1-1 | once | TRBV2
TGCAGCGTTGCGGCGGGGGGGGGCCGGACTACAGATACGCAGTATTTT | CSVAAGGGRTTDTQYF | TRBD2 | TRBJ2-3 | . | TRBV29-1
TGTGCCAGCTCACCAGGACAGCCAGAGAGGTTCTTC | CASSPGQPERFF | . | TRBJ2-1 | . | TRBV18
TGCAGCGTTGAGGGGGGACTCCACTACGAGCAGTACTTC | CSVEGGLHYEQYF | . | TRBJ2-7 | few | TRBV29-1
TGTGCCAGCAGTCGGGGGAGCCTTGAAGCTTTCTTT | CASSRGSLEAFF | . | TRBJ1-1 | . | TRBV25-1
TGTGCTAGTGGAACGAGGGCAGCAGACAAGAACTATGGCTACACCTTC | CASGTRAADKNYGYTF | . | TRBJ1-2 | . | TRBV12-5
TGTGCCAGCAGCTTGGCGGGGGTAAGGGAGCAGTACTTC | CASSLAGVREQYF | . | TRBJ2-7 | . | TRBV5-4
TGCAGCGTTGGAAAAGCGGGGGCCACCTACAATGAGCAGTTCTTC | CSVGKAGATYNEQFF | TRBD2 | TRBJ2-1 | . | TRBV29-1
TGTGCCAGCAGTTCTGCGGCGGGGGCAGTTATGGAGACCCAGTACTTC | CASSSAAGAVMETQYF | . | TRBJ2-5 | . | TRBV6-5
TGCGCCAGCAGCGCCTCTGTCGGGGGGGCCTCAGATACGCAGTATTTT | CASSASVGGASDTQYF | TRBD2 | TRBJ2-3 | . | TRBV5-1
TGTGCCTGTGCCAGGGGGTTGAACGGCTACACCTTC | CACARGLNGYTF | TRBD1 | TRBJ1-2 | . | TRBV30
TGTGCTAGTGGCCGAACCTGGACTAGCGGGGGGGCGGATACGCAGTATTTT | CASGRTWTSGGADTQYF | TRBD2 | TRBJ2-3 | few | TRBV12-5
TGTGCCAGCAGTTTTGCAGGGGGCGCGGGTGGCTACACCTTC | CASSFAGGAGGYTF | TRBD1 | TRBJ1-2 | few | TRBV27
TGTGCCTGCCTCGGGCCGGGGCTAGCGGGGGGCCCAACAGATACGCAGTATTTT | CACLGPGLAGGPTDTQYF | TRBD2 | TRBJ2-3 | . | TRBV30
TGTGCCAGCAGCAGAGAGGGTGGTGTGGCTGAAGCTTTCTTT | CASSREGGVAEAFF | . | TRBJ1-1 | . | TRBV5-4
TGCGCCAGCAGCTTGCGTCTTGGGGGATCAGGGGTGAACACTGAAGCTTTCTTT | CASSLRLGGSGVNTEAFF | . | TRBJ1-1 | . | TRBV5-1
TGTGCCAGCAGCTCATCCGACAGGGGTTGGATGAACACTGAAGCTTTCTTT | CASSSSDRGWMNTEAFF | TRBD1 | TRBJ1-1 | . | TRBV13
TGCGCCAGCAGCGTGACAGTGGAGAACACTGAAGCTTTCTTT | CASSVTVENTEAFF | . | TRBJ1-1 | . | TRBV5-1
TGTGCCAGCAGCTTTCCCCCTAGAGGCCAGAACAATGAGCAGTTCTTC | CASSFPPRGQNNEQFF | . | TRBJ2-1 | . | TRBV5-4
TGTGCCAGCAGCCTCCGACAGGGTATTGTGCAGGGTATCCTTACAGATACGCAGTATTTT | CASSLRQGIVQGILTDTQYF | TRBD1 | TRBJ2-3 | . | TRBV9
TGTGCCAGCAGTGAAGCGCGGGTGATGGGCTACACCTTC | CASSEARVMGYTF | . | TRBJ1-2 | few | TRBV2
TGCAGCGTTAAAGCGTCGTCTAACTATGGCTACACCTTC | CSVKASSNYGYTF | . | TRBJ1-2 | . | TRBV29-1
TGTGCCAGCAGCTTCGGTTGGGGGCTAGCGGGAAGGAACACCGGGGAGCTGTTTTTT | CASSFGWGLAGRNTGELFF | TRBD2 | TRBJ2-2 | . | TRBV5-5
TGTGCCAGCAGCTCGGGACAGGGGTGCTACGAGCAGTACTTC | CASSSGQGCYEQYF | TRBD1 | TRBJ2-7 | once | TRBV7-4
TGTGCCAGCAGTGGCTCAGAGAACACTGAAGCTTTCTTT | CASSGSENTEAFF | . | TRBJ1-1 | . | TRBV2
TGTGCCAGCAGCTTAGGCGGGGGCTACGAGCAGTACTTC | CASSLGGGYEQYF | TRBD2 | TRBJ2-7 | . | TRBV7-7
TGTGCCAGTAGACTAGCGGGGGGGCTAGGCACAGATACGCAGTATTTT | CASRLAGGLGTDTQYF | TRBD2 | TRBJ2-3 | . | TRBV27
TGTGCCAGCAGGATAGCGGGCCACTCTGAGCAGTACTTC | CASRIAGHSEQYF | TRBD2 | TRBJ2-7 | few | TRBV2
TGTGCCAGCAGCGAGCGACAGGGAGTGAACACCGGGGAGCTGTTTTTT | CASSERQGVNTGELFF | TRBD1 | TRBJ2-2 | . | TRBV9
TGTGCCAGCAGCTGGGGCGGGGGCTTGGGCACTGAAGCTTTCTTT | CASSWGGGLGTEAFF | . | TRBJ1-1 | . | TRBV7-8
TGTGCCAGCAGTGAACAGACAGCCCGCGGCTACACCTTC | CASSEQTARGYTF | . | TRBJ1-2 | . | TRBV2